These 18 T cell receptor beta chains were all obtained from the same sample, sequenced in a study of blood T cell repertoires in COVID-19 (dated by TCRdb to the early 2020s). Library prep was done by the immunoSEQ multiplex PCR assay. In TCRdb, the immuneACCESS table is reduced to in-frame sequences with V and J assigned. These tables do not hold every clone; where another copy was compared, an unresolved V gene accounts for under half, and the others remain unexplained. In this sample the table shows about 80,000 clones, 60% to 80% of which occur a single time. Jointly, the top ten make up 15% to 20% of the sample. The sequencing input was peripheral blood. The source of these receptors is a man between 65 and 80 years old with active or convalescent COVID-19.

The chain is built from TRBV5-1 and TRBJ2-4; 10 positions agree with TRBD1. Germline lookup yields CDR1 SGHRS and CDR2 YFSETQ. V was clipped by 2 bases and J by 8 bases; unmatched bases: 10. The CDR3 loop spans 16 amino acids. This CDR3 is CASSLEGTGTGDIQYF. DNA for the CDR3: TGCGCCAGCAGCTTAGAAGGAACCGGGACAGGGGACATTCAGTACTTC.

This chain connects TRBV28 to TRBJ1-1; D is unresolved. Germline-derived CDR1 and CDR2 are MDHEN and SYDVKM. CDR3 size: 10 residues. The V end lost 4 bases, the J end lost 12 bases, and 9 bases lay between the germline ends. The CDR3: CASSYTETFF. CDR3 DNA: TGTGCCAGCAGTTACACCGAAACTTTCTTT.

This clone was counted a single time. In DNA, the CDR3 is TGTGCCAGCTCACCTGATATTTACAGGATCTTATCTGAAGCTTTCTTT. Protein sequence: CASSPDIYRILSEAFF. The V gene is TRBV27, the J gene TRBJ1-1; TRBD1 is a possible D gene (5 bases). There are 16 residues in the CDR3. The ends were cut back, 8 bases at V and 6 bases at J, with 25 bases in the middle. Germline CDR1 is MNHEY and CDR2 is SMNVEV (reference sequence).

This chain uses TRBV25-1 with TRBJ2-7, with TRBD1 identical over 7 bases. The trim removed 10 bases at V and 12 bases at J, leaving 18 bases unmatched. CDR1 is MGHDK and CDR2 is SYGVNS in the germline V gene. The CDR3 spans 13 residues. The CDR3 protein is CATRPGTALSLYF. For the CDR3, the DNA is TGTGCCACCCGCCCTGGGACAGCCCTAAGTTTGTACTTC.

The CDR3 nucleotides are TGTGCCAGCAGTGAACGACAGGGCGCGTCTGGTACGCAGTATTTT. Translated: CASSERQGASGTQYF. The chain employs TRBV6-4 and TRBJ2-3; 7 bases are shared with TRBD1. The CDR3 contains 15 residues. Germline CDR1 is MRHNA and CDR2 is SNTAGT. With V trimmed by 3 bases and J by 8 bases, 11 bases remained unmatched.

This clone has ten or more counts. This chain joins TRBV2 and TRBJ2-2, with TRBD2 matching over 9 bases. The V segment lost 6 bases and the J segment 6 bases; nucleotides outside the gene matches: 8. The CDR3 runs 15 residues. Germline-derived CDR1 and CDR2 are SNHLY and FYNNEI. CDR3 amino acids: CASRLGGGAPGELFF. The CDR3 DNA reads TGTGCCAGCAGGTTGGGCGGGGGGGCCCCCGGGGAGCTGTTTTTT.

V and J are TRBV3-1 (or the pseudogene TRBV3-2) and TRBJ2-5, with a tentative D call TRBD1 (6 bases). The CDR3 covers 16 residues. Trimming removed 0 bases from V and 4 bases from J, with 15 bases in between. Germline V gene data show CDR1 as LGHDT and CDR2 as YNNKEL (reference sequence). The CDR3: CASSQDQTLGAETQYF. CDR3 nucleotides: TGTGCCAGCAGCCAAGATCAGACCCTGGGGGCAGAGACCCAGTACTTC.

The V call is TRBV7-6, the J call TRBJ2-3; TRBD2 aligns across 8 bases. Germline V lookup: CDR1 SGHVS, CDR2 FNYEAQ. V shed 7 bases and J 5 bases; nucleotides not matched to a gene: 14. CDR3 length equals 16 residues. The chain's CDR3 is CASTERNGGAGDTQYF. The CDR3 DNA reads as TGTGCCAGCACCGAAAGGAACGGGGGGGCAGGAGATACGCAGTATTTT.

J is TRBJ1-2 and V is TRBV5-4; D is possibly TRBD1 (6 bases). Germline CDR1 SGHNT, CDR2 YYREEE (reference sequence). This CDR3 region has 14 residues. Trimming took off 1 base at V and 4 bases at J, with 11 bases between the two ends. CDR3 sequence: CASSLQGLGYGYTF. The CDR3 nucleotides are TGTGCCAGCAGCTTGCAGGGGTTGGGCTATGGCTACACCTTC.

In its sample, this clone was seen many times. The rearrangement links TRBV19 to TRBJ1-5; TRBD1 agrees at 7 bases. CDR3 length equals 16 residues. Germline CDR1 LNHDA, CDR2 SQIVND (reference sequence). The trim removed 6 bases at V and 3 bases at J, leaving 11 bases unmatched. CDR3 region: CASSLTGRDINQPQHF. In nucleotides, the CDR3 is TGTGCCAGTAGCCTGACAGGGCGCGATATCAATCAGCCCCAGCATTTT.

This chain links TRBV6-5 with TRBJ2-3, with TRBD2 matching 7 bases. Per germline, CDR1 MNHEY and CDR2 SVGAGI. V gave up 10 bases and J gave up 2 bases; unmatched junction bases: 9. There are 14 residues in the CDR3. CDR3 amino acids: CATKAGINTDTQYF. In DNA form, the CDR3 reads TGTGCCACCAAAGCGGGGATCAACACAGATACGCAGTATTTT.

The J gene is TRBJ1-4, the V gene TRBV28, with a weak D call TRBD1 (6 bases). The CDR3 runs to 15 residues. V was cut by 5 bases and J by 0 bases, with 10 bases left in between. Germline V CDR1 and CDR2: MDHEN, SYDVKM. CDR3 sequence reads: CASSDRQATNEKLFF. The CDR3 DNA is TGTGCCAGCAGTGACAGGCAAGCAACTAATGAAAAACTGTTTTTT.

V and J are TRBV5-1 and TRBJ2-3; no clear D gene. V was trimmed by 1 base and J by 4 bases, leaving 13 bases between them. Germline V gene sequence: CDR1 SGHRS, CDR2 YFSETQ. The CDR3 contains 15 residues. The CDR3 is CASSLSLEASDTQYF. CDR3 DNA: TGCGCCAGCAGCTTGAGTCTTGAGGCGTCAGATACGCAGTATTTT.

The gene calls are TRBV2 and TRBJ2-2; possible D gene TRBD1, 6 bases. V dropped 7 bases and J dropped 7 bases, with 19 bases sitting between them. Per germline, CDR1 SNHLY and CDR2 FYNNEI. The CDR3 is made up of 15 amino acids. The chain's CDR3 is CASKGVTDRHGELFF. In DNA, the CDR3 is TGTGCCAGCAAGGGGGTGACAGACAGGCACGGGGAGCTGTTTTTT.

The chain has TRBV6-5 and TRBJ2-6; 7 nucleotides match TRBD2. There are 15 residues in the CDR3. The germline V gene has CDR1 MNHEY and CDR2 SVGAGI. The CDR3 DNA sequence: TGTGCTCAGGGAGGGACGGTTTCTGGGGCCAACGTCCTGACTTTC. This gives the protein CAQGGTVSGANVLTF.

The chain couples TRBV30 to TRBJ1-3, with 7 positions matching TRBD1. The V segment lost 1 base and the J segment 6 bases; nucleotides outside the gene matches: 12. CDR3 length: 16 amino acids. Germline V gene data show CDR1 as GTSNPN and CDR2 as SVGIG (reference sequence). CDR3 sequence: CAWSAARTGQINTIYF. The CDR3 DNA is TGTGCCTGGAGTGCCGCTCGGACAGGCCAAATAAACACCATATATTTT.

This clone has only a few counts. The chain carries TRBV14 and TRBJ1-1; D possibly corresponds to TRBD1 (6 bases). The germline gives CDR1 SGHDN, CDR2 FVKESK. Deletions cut 3 bases from V and 0 bases from J, with 14 bases between. The CDR3 consists of 16 residues. The CDR3 is CASSHPTGHLNTEAFF. CDR3 nucleotides: TGTGCCAGCAGCCATCCTACGGGACATTTGAACACTGAAGCTTTCTTT.

The sample holds many counts of this clone. This chain links TRBV2 with TRBJ1-4; D is unclear. Germline loops: CDR1 SNHLY, CDR2 FYNNEI. V lost 6 bases to trimming and J lost 0 bases, with 5 bases between them. The CDR3 is 13 residues long. CDR3 amino acids: CASSRATNEKLFF. For the CDR3, the DNA is TGTGCCAGCAGCCGAGCAACTAATGAAAAACTGTTTTTT.